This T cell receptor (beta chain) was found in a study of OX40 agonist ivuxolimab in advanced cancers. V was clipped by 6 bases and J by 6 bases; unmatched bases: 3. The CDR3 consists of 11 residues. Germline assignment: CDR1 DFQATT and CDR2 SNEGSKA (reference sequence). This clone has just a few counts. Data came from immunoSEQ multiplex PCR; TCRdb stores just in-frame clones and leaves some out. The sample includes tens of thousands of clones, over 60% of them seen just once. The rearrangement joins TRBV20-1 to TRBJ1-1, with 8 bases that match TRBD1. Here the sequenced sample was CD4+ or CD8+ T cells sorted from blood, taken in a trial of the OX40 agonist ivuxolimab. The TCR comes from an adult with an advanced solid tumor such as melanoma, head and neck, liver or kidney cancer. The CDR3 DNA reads TGCAGTGCCCGGACAGGGTCTGAAGCTTTCTTT. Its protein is CSARTGSEAFF.